One and the same sample provided the 32 T cell receptor beta chains below, sequenced in a study of tumor and adjacent non-tumor tissue in lung cancer. The library came from three nested PCR rounds adapted from ARM-PCR protocols. In TCRdb, the multiplex PCR reads were re-called with MiXCR into one record per CDR3 protein. This sample yields some 73,000 distinct CDR3 sequences, of which 70% to 90% are seen a single time; roughly half belongs to the top ten. No cell sorting was done before RNA was extracted from the tissue. Distant lung tissue was collected more than 3 cm away from the tumor edge. The sample was distant non-tumor lung tissue. These receptors were collected from a man aged 55-75 years with non-small cell lung cancer.

About this clonotype itself: This may stem from a read error, because a much larger clone lies one nucleotide away. The V and J genes are TRBV30 and TRBJ2-3; no reliable D call. Germline V gene data show CDR1 as GTSNPN and CDR2 as SVGIG (reference sequence). The CDR3 spans 13 residues. The CDR3 spells CAWSSTLSDTEYF. The CDR3 bases are TGTGCCTGGAGTTCCACTCTGTCCGATACGGAGTATTTT.

Remarks on this clonotype: A read error is likely, as this CDR3 ends without the conserved phenylalanine or tryptophan. No DNA is shown, since the ends of the CDR3 on it are uncertain; the CDR3 is the one TCRdb lists. J is TRBJ2-7 and V is TRBV20-1; the D call in the table, TRBD2, was not verified against the DNA. Termini included, the CDR3 measures 11 amino acids. CDR1 and CDR2 from the germline V gene are DFQATT and SNEGSKA (reference sequence). This CDR3 is CSPTAGGEKCL.

Comments on this clonotype: A much larger clone is a single base away; this may be a read error. The chain has TRBV28 and TRBJ2-2, with 7 bases identical to TRBD2. This CDR3 spans 13 amino acids. CDR1 and CDR2 from the germline V gene are MDHEN and SYDVKM. The CDR3 reads CASSLAGTAELFF. CDR3 coding DNA: TGTGCCAGCAGCTTAGCGGGCACCGCGGAGCTGTTTTTT.

This clonotype was observed once. One base away lies a much larger clone, so this may be a sequencing read error. The chain carries TRBV4-1 and TRBJ2-1; 8 positions agree with TRBD2. The CDR3 is 17 residues long. The V gene's germline CDR1 is MGHRA and CDR2 YSYEKL. CDR3 in DNA: TGCGTCAGCAGCCCCGGACTAGCCCAAAGCTCCTACAATGAGCAGTTCTTC. Amino acids: CVSSPGLAQSSYNEQFF.

This clonotype was recorded only once. The chain uses TRBV11-2 and TRBJ2-3; 7 nucleotides agree with TRBD1. The V gene's germline CDR1 is SGHAT and CDR2 FQNNGV. V was pared by 6 bases and J by 4 bases, with 4 bases of the junction left unmatched. The CDR3 covers 13 residues. The CDR3 protein is CASRPGGPDTQYF. The CDR3 bases are TGTGCCAGCAGACCAGGGGGACCAGATACGCAGTATTTT.

As regards this clonotype: Relative to the germline gene, one junction end is altered; a read error may explain this. V is TRBV11-2 and J is TRBJ2-6, with D perhaps matching TRBD2 (6 bases). The CDR3 runs 18 residues. Germline V CDR1 and CDR2: SGHAT, FQNNGV. The DNA of the CDR3 is TGTGCCAGCAGTCCAACTGTCGGGGGAGCCACTGGGGCCAACGTCCTGACTTTT. Amino acid sequence: CASSPTVGGATGANVLTF.

Regarding this clonotype: Likely a read error: the CDR3 ends without its conserved phenylalanine or tryptophan. CDR3 bases: TGTGCCAGCAGCTTAGCCGGGAGGTGCATTGAAGCTTTCTCT. This gives the protein CASSLAGRCIEAFS. This chain uses TRBV11-2 with TRBJ1-1; the D is unclear. V was trimmed by 1 base and J by 7 bases, leaving 13 bases between them. CDR3 size: 14 residues. Per the germline V gene, CDR1 is SGHAT and CDR2 is FQNNGV.

To note about this clonotype: Lacking the conserved final phenylalanine or tryptophan, this CDR3 likely reflects a read error. The chain uses TRBV6-2 or TRBV6-3 and TRBJ2-7; 9 nucleotides agree with TRBD2. Per the germline V gene, CDR1 is MNHEY and CDR2 is SVGEGT. V was pared by 2 bases and J by 5 bases, with 13 bases of the junction left unmatched. The CDR3 is 17 amino acids. CDR3 sequence (DNA): TGTGCCAGCAGTTACGTGGGACTAGCAGGAGGGAAGAACGAGCAGTACCTC. Protein: CASSYVGLAGGKNEQYL.

About this clonotype itself: With a much larger clone just one base away, this may be a read error. The chain is built from TRBV13 and TRBJ2-2; TRBD1 matches at 9 bases. The CDR3 totals 18 residues. The germline V gene has CDR1 PRHDT and CDR2 FYEKMQ (reference sequence). CDR3: CASSFYRNRDRATGELSF. CDR3 sequence (DNA): TGTGCCAGCAGCTTTTACCGAAACCGGGACAGGGCGACCGGGGAGCTGTCTTTT.

This clonotype was counted at least ten times. The chain uses TRBV12-5 and TRBJ2-1, with 9 bases lining up with TRBD2. CDR1 is LGHNT and CDR2 is FRNRAP in the germline V gene. Germline trimming cut 2 bases from V and 4 bases from J; bases unmatched to any gene: 6. This CDR3 region has 16 residues. For the CDR3, the DNA is TGTGCTAGTGGTTTGTCCCCAGCGGGAGGTTACAATGAGCAGTTCTTC. It encodes CASGLSPAGGYNEQFF.

A word on this clonotype: The junction does not match germline at one end; this may be a read error. This chain links TRBV6-5 with TRBJ1-5, with TRBD1 matching over 7 bases. CDR3 length: 17 amino acids. Germline CDR1 and CDR2: MNHEY and SVGAGI. CDR3 nucleotide sequence: TGTGCCAGCAGCAGCACAGGGGATGGCAACAGCAGTCAGCCCCAGCATTTT. This translates into CASSSTGDGNSSQPQHF.

As regards this clonotype: Sequence at one end of the junction differs from germline and may be a read error. This chain connects TRBV12-3 or TRBV12-4 to TRBJ1-5, with 8 bases identical to TRBD1. The CDR3 runs 16 residues. The CDR3 protein is CAGSLGGTGSNQPQHF. The CDR3 DNA follows: TGTGCCGGCAGTTTAGGTGGGACAGGTAGCAATCAGCCCCAACATTTT.

About this clonotype itself: A much larger clone lies a single base off, so this may be a read error. Lacking the conserved final phenylalanine or tryptophan, this CDR3 likely reflects a read error. The chain combines TRBV10-1 with TRBJ2-5; D is uncertain. Germline CDR1 and CDR2: WNHNN and SYGVQD (reference sequence). The CDR3 totals 8 residues. Trimming took off 11 bases at V and 7 bases at J, with 5 bases between the two ends. CDR3 in DNA: TGCGCCCACGGGACCCAGTACATC. Translation gives CAHGTQYI.

This clonotype was seen just once. Its ends do not fully match the called genes, so a read error is possible. V and J are TRBV11-1 and TRBJ1-4; D gene ambiguous. The V gene's germline CDR1 is SGHAT and CDR2 FQDESV (reference sequence). The CDR3 spans 15 residues. CDR3 residues: CASRPRREASEELFF. The CDR3 nucleotides are TGTGCCAGCAGGCCTCGCCGGGAGGCGTCTGAAGAACTGTTTTTT.

As concerns this clonotype: A much larger clone is a single base away; this may be a read error. V is TRBV11-2 and J is TRBJ2-1; 12 positions match TRBD2. CDR1 SGHAT and CDR2 FQNNGV come from the germline V gene. The CDR3 runs to 15 residues. The CDR3 loop reads CASSSSGRAPYEQLF. The CDR3 DNA reads TGTGCCAGCAGCTCTAGCGGGAGGGCTCCCTATGAGCAGTTATTC.

A note on this clonotype: A read error may account for a junction end that differs from germline. The genes are TRBV20-1 and TRBJ2-5; 7 bases are a match to TRBD2. The CDR3 is 13 amino acids. The V gene's germline CDR1 is DFQATT and CDR2 SNEGSKA (reference sequence). Here the CDR3 DNA reads TGCAGTGCTGGACGGGGGGAGGGAGCGACCCAATACTTC. It translates to CSAGRGEGATQYF.

As for this clonotype: One end of the junction is discordant with germline, which a read error may explain. This sequence joins TRBV11-2 and TRBJ2-5; TRBD1 matches at 7 bases. There are 14 residues in the CDR3. Germline V gene lookup returns CDR1 SGHAT and CDR2 FQNNGV. CDR3 sequence (DNA): TGTGCCATCAGCCCTGGACAGGTCCAAGAGACCCAGTATTTC. It is translated as CAISPGQVQETQYF.

On this clonotype: The junction departs from germline at one end; a sequencing error may be responsible. V gene TRBV7-9 combines with J gene TRBJ2-2; possibly TRBD1 for D (6 bases). Germline CDR1 reads SEHNR; CDR2 reads FQNEAQ (reference sequence). The CDR3 spans 15 residues. The chain's CDR3 is CTSRETGNYTGELFF. The CDR3 DNA is TGTACCAGCCGAGAGACAGGCAATTACACCGGGGAGCTATTTTTT.

Turning to this clonotype: At one end the junction does not follow the germline gene, possibly because of a read error. The chain couples TRBV6-5 to TRBJ2-6; D possibly matches TRBD1 or TRBD2 (5 bases each). CDR3 length: 17 amino acids. CDR1 and CDR2 from the germline V gene are MNHEY and SVGAGI. The CDR3 DNA reads TGTGCCAGCAGCCTAGTGGGAGTCAGCTCTGGGGCCAACATCCTGACTTTC. Residues: CASSLVGVSSGANILTF.

In its sample, this clonotype was seen a few times. Since the CDR3 does not end with the conserved phenylalanine or tryptophan, this likely comes from a read error. The chain combines TRBV24-1 with TRBJ2-1; 8 bases agree with TRBD1. The CDR3 has 16 residues. Germline V gives CDR1 KGHDR, CDR2 SFDVKD. CDR3 amino acids: CATCDLSGGLGNEQFL. The CDR3 bases are TGTGCCACCTGTGATTTGTCAGGGGGCCTCGGGAATGAGCAGTTCCTC.

This clonotype came up many times. The rearrangement joins TRBV28 to TRBJ1-2; 8 bases align to TRBD1. CDR3 length: 17 amino acids. The ends lost 2 bases at V and 4 bases at J; junction bases unmatched: 12. Germline assignment: CDR1 MDHEN and CDR2 SYDVKM. The CDR3 coding sequence is TGTGCCAGCAGTTTACCCGGACAGGGTGGGGTGGCCTATGGCTACACCTTC. This codes for CASSLPGQGGVAYGYTF.

The chain is built from TRBV11-2 and TRBJ2-6; 11 nucleotides line up with TRBD2. In germline, CDR1 is SGHAT, CDR2 FQNNGV. Trimming cost V 7 bases and J 14 bases; bases outside gene matches: 22. CDR3 length: 18 residues. The CDR3 bases are TGTGCCAGCATTCAAACTAGCGGGGGAGCCACTGGGGCCAATATCCTGACTTTC. It translates to CASIQTSGGATGANILTF. The variable domain in full, with the rest retrieved from reference TRBV11-2 and TRBJ2-6, is EAGVAQSPRYKIIEKRQSVAFWCNPISGHATLYWYQQILGQGPKLLIQFQNNGVVDDSQLPKDRFSAERLKGVDSTLKIQPAKLEDSAVYLCASIQTSGGATGANILTFGAGSRLTVL.

As for this clonotype: A much larger clone differs by one base, so this may be a read error. The CDR3 does not end in the conserved phenylalanine or tryptophan, so this is likely a read error. The DNA is left out, because the CDR3 cannot be placed on it with certainty; the CDR3 is given as TCRdb lists it. The gene calls are TRBV5-4 and TRBJ1-2; whether TRBD1, the table's D call, matches the DNA was not checked. Termini included, the CDR3 measures 13 amino acids. From germline, CDR1 is SGHNT and CDR2 YYREEE (reference sequence). The CDR3 loop is CAGCYNPVLTISS.

The chain carries TRBV5-1 and TRBJ2-1; no clear D. Germline loops: CDR1 SGHRS, CDR2 YFSETQ. The CDR3 totals 14 residues. The germline V and J ends were trimmed by 2 bases and 3 bases, with 9 bases remaining between them. The DNA of the CDR3 is TGCGCCAGCAGCTTAGACGCGGACTACAATGAGCAGTTCTTC. Protein sequence: CASSLDADYNEQFF.

This clonotype was recorded at least ten times. The V and J genes are TRBV6-5 and TRBJ1-5; no definite D call. This CDR3 contains 13 residues. Germline V CDR1 and CDR2: MNHEY, SVGAGI. The V end lost 10 bases, the J end lost 2 bases, and 12 bases lay between the germline ends. CDR3 nucleotides: TGTGCCACCCGGGCCAGTCGCAATCAGCCCCAGCATTTT. Encoded protein: CATRASRNQPQHF.

On this clonotype itself: The junction shows a germline mismatch at one end, possibly a read error. This sequence joins TRBV11-3 and TRBJ2-2; the match to TRBD2 covers 7 bases. Germline V CDR1 and CDR2: SGHNT, YENEEA. This CDR3 is 18 amino acids long. The CDR3 region has the DNA TGTGACAGCAGCTCCCGGGGATCGGGAGGATACAGAGCCGAGGAGCTGTTTTTT. Its translation is CDSSSRGSGGYRAEELFF. Full variable domain (remainder filled in from reference TRBV11-3 and TRBJ2-2): EAGVVQSPRYKIIEKKQPVAFWCNPISGHNTLYWYLQNLGQGPELLIRYENEEAVDDSQLPKDRFSAERLKGVDSTLKIQPAELGDSAVYLCDSSSRGSGGYRAEELFFGEGSRLTVL.

With respect to this clonotype: An end of the junction differs from the germline gene, which may be a read error. CDR3 DNA sequence: TGCGCCAGTAGTGAGGCCCCCACCGGGGAGCTGTTTTTT. Encoded protein: CASSEAPTGELFF. The chain employs TRBV10-2 and TRBJ2-2; no reliable D call. The germline V gene encodes CDR1 WSHSY and CDR2 SAAADI. This CDR3 is built from 13 residues.

This clonotype was observed a few times. The J gene is TRBJ2-7, the V gene TRBV5-1, with 9 bases lining up with TRBD2. The CDR3 runs to 17 residues. The junction had 7 bases not matched to a gene; V was cut back by 0 bases and J by 0 bases. CDR1 is SGHRS, CDR2 YFSETQ, per germline. The CDR3: CASSLASASGISYEQYF. The DNA of the CDR3 is TGCGCCAGCAGCTTGGCCTCGGCTAGCGGGATCTCCTACGAGCAGTACTTC.

This chain joins TRBV4-1 and TRBJ2-2; D is undetermined. V was pared by 6 bases and J by 5 bases, with 10 bases between. Germline values: CDR1 MGHRA, CDR2 YSYEKL. This CDR3 spans 13 amino acids. DNA of the CDR3: TGCGCCAGCAGACAAATACAAACCGGGGAGCTGTTTTTT. Amino acid sequence: CASRQIQTGELFF.

As concerns this clonotype: Relative to the germline gene, one junction end is altered; a read error may explain this. The V call is TRBV6-1, the J call TRBJ2-1, with unresolved D. Germline V lookup: CDR1 MNHNS, CDR2 SASEGT. The CDR3 has 15 residues. The CDR3 sequence is CASSEGDWPYNEQFF. As DNA, the CDR3 is TGTGCCAGCAGTGAAGGGGATTGGCCGTACAATGAGCAATTCTTC.

Comment on this clonotype: This may be a read error: a much more frequent sequence differs by one nucleotide. J is TRBJ2-3 and V is TRBV5-1; TRBD1 agrees at 7 bases. The length of the CDR3 is 15 residues. Losses at the gene ends were 0 bases for V and 5 bases for J; bases not matched to a gene: 6. Germline-derived CDR1 and CDR2 are SGHRS and YFSETQ. The CDR3 loop reads CASSLVEGAGDTQYF. In DNA, the CDR3 is TGCGCCAGCAGCTTGGTAGAGGGGGCCGGAGATACGCAGTATTTT.

As concerns this clonotype: A read error is possible here, since a much larger clone lies one base away. The gene calls are TRBV5-4 and TRBJ2-7; no definite D call. Between the trimmed V and J ends, which lost 3 bases and 3 bases, there was a span of 13 bases. The germline V gene encodes CDR1 SGHNT and CDR2 YYREEE (reference sequence). CDR3 length: 14 residues. CDR3 amino acids: CASSCTLGSYEQYF. The CDR3 bases are TGTGCCAGCAGCTGTACTCTAGGAAGCTACGAGCAGTACTTC.